This T cell receptor beta chain was documented in a study of blood T cell repertoires in COVID-19. Study summary: Material from acute and convalescent COVID-19 was sourced from the United States, Italy and Spain. From T cells, B-cell-depleted T cells, or PBMCs came the material, which was cDNA or gDNA.

V was shortened by 2 bases and J by 9 bases, with 8 bases between the two germline ends. The CDR3 covers 12 residues. Per the germline V gene, CDR1 is SGHTA and CDR2 is FQGNSA. Source study methods: Estimates of nucleated cell counts were drawn from the amplification of reference gene primers. Method: immunoSEQ multiplex PCR; TCRdb's copy keeps in-frame clones and lacks some. That table supplies the V and J calls and clone size; D and trimming were determined from the DNA. The table has some 220,000 clones, roughly 88% seen once. The participants were between about 18 and 89 years old and came from 24 US areas.

The specimen sequenced was PBMCs or T cells enriched from blood (not recorded which). The receptor comes from a woman between 40 and 50 years old with acute COVID-19. The chain joins TRBV7-2 to TRBJ2-1; D uncertain. CDR3 residues: CASSLSYSEQFF. The CDR3 coding sequence is TGTGCCAGCAGCTTAAGTTATAGTGAGCAGTTCTTC. The entire variable domain, with the rest obtained from reference TRBV7-2 and TRBJ2-1, is as follows: GAGVSQSPSNKVTEKGKDVELRCDPISGHTALYWYRQSLGQGLEFLIYFQGNSAPDKSGLPSDRFSAERTGGSVSTLTIQRTQQEDSAVYLCASSLSYSEQFFGPGTRLTVL.